This TCR beta chain emerged from a study of molecular identifiers for immune sequencing clone quantification. Overall study: Replicate RNA from roughly 20,000 or 100,000 naive CD8 T cells formed five aliquots; four were sequenced.

A remark on this clonotype: A read error is possible here, since a much larger clone lies one base away.

The naive CD8 libraries originated from between roughly 17,000 and 1,100,000 sorted cells and drew on 10%, 30% or 50% RNA. Naive CD8 T cell sorting was performed on the CD8+CD4-CCR7+CD45RA+ phenotype. Preparation methods for the bulk TCR libraries were those previously described, with listed TCR primers. TCRdb recomputed calls from the PCR reads with MiXCR, one row per CDR3 protein. The data contain 250,000 to 350,000 distinct CDR3 sequences, roughly a fifth of them singletons. This CDR3 is built from 14 residues. CDR1 and CDR2 from the germline V gene are GTSNPN and SVGIG (reference sequence). V was cut by 2 bases and J by 4 bases, with 13 bases left in between.

The chain is built from TRBV30 and TRBJ2-3; D is perhaps TRBD1 (5 bases). This receptor was taken from a human donor in good health. Some libraries in this study had Jurkat cell RNA spiked in. Sequencing used naive CD8+ T cells from blood, with Jurkat cell RNA spiked in. Subset given: FACS-sorted CD8+CD4-CCR7+CD45RA+ naive T cells. The CDR3 DNA follows: TGTGCCTGGAGTTACAGGTCGAACGCAGATACGCAGTATTTT. Translated: CAWSYRSNADTQYF.